This entry describes one T cell receptor beta chain. The data belong to a study of T cell changes during pregnancy in multiple sclerosis. From germline, CDR1 is SGHVS and CDR2 FQNEAQ. This CDR3 is 13 amino acids long. Unmatched junction bases numbered 4, after V lost 5 bases and J lost 5 bases. Clones were sequenced by immunoSEQ multiplex PCR, and TCRdb holds only the in-frame ones, with some missing. The sample has under 30,000 clones, 89% seen once. The sequence came from a female donor with multiple sclerosis, enrolled in a pregnancy study. V gene TRBV7-8 combines with J gene TRBJ2-3; 7 nucleotides line up with TRBD1. The source material was CD8+ T cells from peripheral blood mononuclear cells, sampled after pregnancy. The CDR3 coding sequence is TGTGCCAGCAGCGTCTGGGACAGAGATACGCAGTATTTT. Residues: CASSVWDRDTQYF.